Sequencing of this T cell receptor (beta chain) was carried out in a study of T cell responses to AZD1222 COVID-19 vaccine. Across the whole study: Pooling covered second doses at about 4 or about 12 weeks. Study-wide findings and caveats: Repertoire collection took place solely once the T cell response had peaked. Nearly half of spike-specific TCRs reportedly target unmutated variant regions. Only a handful of people who got AZD1222 tested seropositive at baseline.

Clones were read by immunoSEQ multiplex PCR, and TCRdb kept only the in-frame ones, dropping some. The sample has roughly 120,000 clones, just over 85% seen once. Trimming pared 5 bases from V and 3 bases from J, leaving 13 bases between. The CDR3 length is 14 residues. The germline V gene encodes CDR1 SGHTA and CDR2 FQGNSA. Note on this clone: Its antigen is not identified.

The chain has TRBV7-2 and TRBJ1-1; possibly TRBD1 for D (6 bases). This TCR was recovered from an adult in good health. This material consisted of peripheral blood, taken on day 0 of AZD1222 vaccination. The DNA for the CDR3 is TGTGCCAGCAGCCCCCCCGGGACATACACTGAAGCTTTCTTT. Amino acids: CASSPPGTYTEAFF. Complete variable domain (other parts from reference TRBV7-2 and TRBJ1-1): GAGVSQSPSNKVTEKGKDVELRCDPISGHTALYWYRQSLGQGLEFLIYFQGNSAPDKSGLPSDRFSAERTGGSVSTLTIQRTQQEDSAVYLCASSPPGTYTEAFFGQGTRLTVV.